This TCR beta chain was recovered during a study of post-analysis software for immune sequencing data. Built from TCR beta cDNA, the libraries had unique molecular identifiers in them. Each CDR3 protein gets one entry after TCRdb re-called the PCR reads with MiXCR. Of about 770,000 distinct CDR3 sequences in the sample, just over 45% were seen once. Worth noting for this clonotype: No antigen is known for it.

Overall study findings and caveats: Significantly lower normalized Chao1 diversity was seen in multiple sclerosis patients than in controls. Relative to controls, patients had about 5 TRBV segments at higher frequency, with TRBV5-6, TRBV5-1 and TRBV20-1 among these.

Germline assignment: CDR1 MGHRA and CDR2 YSYEKL. Trimming took off 5 bases at V and 5 bases at J, with 10 bases between the two ends. The CDR3 covers 12 residues. J is TRBJ2-7 and V is TRBV4-1; TRBD2 might be the D (5 bases). The material sequenced was blood. This TCR was recovered from a girl under 18 with multiple sclerosis. The DNA of the CDR3 is TGCGCCAGCAGCGACGACTACCACGAGCAGTACTTC. As protein: CASSDDYHEQYF.